This T cell receptor beta chain was recorded in a study of T-cell memory formation after mild COVID-19 (dated by TCRdb to the early 2020s). With respect to the entire study: Most TCR sequence clusters were specific to one of the two donors. The cohort comprised two young, previously healthy adult volunteers, one female and one male. T-cell clones expanding and contracting after mild COVID-19 in two donors were tracked by longitudinal TCRalpha and TCRbeta repertoire sequencing.

This clonotype occurred a few times. The target of this receptor is not known. The input lacks base qualities; no much larger clone sits a single base away. General study outcomes and caveats: The detection of some responding clones in pre-infection memory suggests that pre-existing cross-reactive memory T cells joined the SARS-CoV-2 response. Only a couple of mild cases were covered by the study, and larger cohorts that include severe cases with pre-infection samples were considered necessary. Contracting CD4+ clones turned up mainly in the CM and EM memory subsets, whereas EMRA was where CD8+ clones were enriched. Balanced CD4/CD8 phenotypes were observed for clones contracting from day 15 to 85, whereas a bias towards CD4+ was observed for a second wave of clones expanding from day 15 to 37. Whether the second-wave clones peaking on day 37 were SARS-CoV-2 specific was not confirmed.

Ficoll-Paque density gradient centrifugation was the method used to isolate PBMCs. Per the germline V gene (reference sequence), SGHKS is the CDR1 and YYEKEE is the CDR2. V and J are truncated by 7 bases and 3 bases respectively, leaving an intervening sequence of 10 bases. The CDR3 spans 12 residues, from the cysteine through the phenylalanine. Only the CDR3 region is kept as DNA, spanning 36 bases read in frame from base 1. The listed sequencing device is Illumina NovaSeq 6000. cDNA libraries for TCRalpha and TCRbeta were prepared by 5'RACE using constant-segment primers, with sample barcodes and unique molecular identifiers added. Trizol reagent was used to extract RNA from every sample. Libraries were amplified in two PCR steps, with a second sample barcode and Illumina TruSeq adapters added in the second step. The libraries were sequenced on an Illumina NovaSeq using 2 x 150 bp paired-end reads. Per the source publication's procedure: With migec v1.2.7, reads were demultiplexed and then collapsed into UMI-guided consensus sequences. Using mixcr v2.1.11, the UMI consensuses were aligned to TRA and TRB V and J templates and assembled into clonotypes. Expanded or contracted clonotypes were those called significant by both edgeR and NoisET, with noise models trained on biological replicates. For edgeR calls, a false discovery rate-adjusted p below 0.01 and a log2 fold-change threshold of 1 were applied. As an exploratory analysis of dynamics, PCA with hierarchical clustering was applied to max-normalized trajectories of the 1000 most abundant clonotypes. Separately sequenced CD4+ and CD8+ repertoires were used to assign a CD4 or CD8 phenotype to each responding clone. The public reads were run again by TCRdb, first through fastp at Q25 and then through MiXCR, and only productive beta chains were kept. Rows with a matching CDR3 protein are joined into one entry that keeps the most common DNA and genes. The authors' filters were not applied to this entry. In this sample the table shows roughly 600,000 distinct CDR3 sequences, over 15% of which occur a single time. Of the sample, about 12% is held by the ten largest clones.

Sample: PBMCs or a T cell subset sorted from them (not recorded which). The sequence is built from TRBV5-5 and TRBJ1-2; TRBD1 is a possible D gene, resting on 5 matching bases. The TCR was taken from an adult woman who had mild COVID-19 (a few samples of this study predate the infection). The sample titles of this study are shuffled in the database, so cell type and time point are left out; the donor was told from shared clones. The nucleotide sequence reads TGTGCCAGCGGGGCAGCGGACTATGGCTACACCTTC. This sequence encodes CASGAADYGYTF.